A selection of T cell receptor beta chains follows, all from one sample in a study of OX40 agonist ivuxolimab in advanced cancers. Some clones are missing from TCRdb's copy, which holds only in-frame ones; the method was immunoSEQ multiplex PCR. Of approximately 89,000 clones in the sample, 70% to 90% were seen once. The material sequenced was CD4+ or CD8+ T cells sorted from blood, taken in a trial of the OX40 agonist ivuxolimab. The source of these receptors is an adult with an advanced solid tumor such as melanoma, head and neck, liver or kidney cancer. The CDR3 runs from the conserved cysteine through the conserved F or W. The D gene is left open where the match is weak. Rows give clone size only sometimes, using once, few, many, or a class for an expanded clone.

v_gene,d_gene,j_gene,abundance,CDR3aa,CDR3nt
TRBV5-1,TRBD1,TRBJ1-1,-,CASPNTGTGGLVAFF,TGCGCCAGCCCTAATACGGGAACAGGGGGCTTGGTAGCTTTCTTT
TRBV9,TRBD2,TRBJ2-3,-,CASSVELAATDTQYF,TGTGCCAGCAGCGTAGAACTAGCGGCTACAGATACGCAGTATTTT
TRBV9,TRBD2,TRBJ2-1,-,CASSPGLAGRYNEQFF,TGTGCCAGCAGCCCAGGACTAGCGGGGAGGTACAATGAGCAGTTCTTC
TRBV5-1,TRBD1,TRBJ1-3,-,CASSLPGGSGNTIYF,TGCGCCAGCTCCCTGCCAGGGGGCAGTGGAAACACCATATATTTT
TRBV7-2,TRBD2,TRBJ2-3,-,CASSNRGGGPDTQYF,TGTGCCAGCAGCAACCGGGGGGGCGGTCCAGATACGCAGTATTTT
TRBV19,-,TRBJ2-7,-,CASSDRGGSGSYEQYF,TGTGCCAGTAGTGACCGTGGGGGGTCTGGGTCCTACGAGCAGTACTTC
TRBV5-5,-,TRBJ2-3,-,CASSRERTQYF,TGTGCCAGCAGCCGTGAGAGGACGCAGTATTTT
TRBV6-5,-,TRBJ1-2,-,CASSSLRGSEDYGYTF,TGTGCCAGCAGTTCCCTAAGGGGGAGTGAGGACTATGGCTACACCTTC
TRBV7-2,-,TRBJ1-6,few,CASSQDINNSPLHF,TGTGCCAGCAGCCAGGACATAAACAATTCACCCCTCCACTTT
TRBV11-2,-,TRBJ2-7,once,CASSYTGLYEQYF,TGTGCCAGCAGCTATACGGGGCTCTACGAGCAGTACTTC
TRBV27,-,TRBJ1-3,-,CASWDTSSGNTIYF,TGTGCCAGCTGGGACACGAGCTCTGGAAACACCATATATTTT
TRBV11-2,-,TRBJ2-7,-,CASSLGGRTGGTYEQYF,TGTGCCAGCAGCTTAGGCGGGAGGACAGGAGGGACGTACGAGCAGTACTTC
TRBV11-2,-,TRBJ2-3,once,CASSLVGSGWTDTQYF,TGTGCCAGCAGCTTAGTGGGTTCGGGTTGGACAGATACGCAGTATTTT
TRBV5-1,-,TRBJ1-4,-,CASSLAPYDNEKLFF,TGCGCCAGCAGCTTGGCCCCATACGATAATGAAAAACTGTTTTTT
TRBV6-5,TRBD1,TRBJ1-2,-,CASSFPPGTGDVGYTF,TGTGCCAGCAGTTTCCCCCCCGGGACAGGGGACGTTGGCTACACCTTC
TRBV5-4,-,TRBJ2-3,-,CASSLAATSTDTQYF,TGTGCCAGCAGCTTGGCCGCGACAAGCACAGATACGCAGTATTTT
TRBV5-4,TRBD1,TRBJ2-5,-,CASSSQGALETQYF,TGTGCCAGCAGCTCCCAGGGGGCACTAGAGACCCAGTACTTC
TRBV5-1,TRBD1,TRBJ2-7,-,CASSRDSYEQYF,TGCGCCAGCAGCCGGGACAGCTACGAGCAGTACTTC
TRBV6-1,-,TRBJ1-1,-,CASRAKQNTEAFF,TGTGCCAGCAGGGCCAAGCAGAACACTGAAGCTTTCTTT
TRBV11-2,-,TRBJ1-5,-,CASSLDPRGNQPQHF,TGTGCCAGCAGCTTGGACCCGAGGGGCAATCAGCCCCAGCATTTT
TRBV11-2,TRBD1,TRBJ1-3,-,CATMTGGSGNTIYF,TGTGCCACCATGACAGGGGGCTCTGGAAACACCATATATTTT
TRBV11-2,-,TRBJ1-5,-,CASSLESNQPQHF,TGTGCCAGCAGCTTAGAGAGCAATCAGCCCCAGCATTTT
TRBV7-8,TRBD1,TRBJ2-7,-,CASSPDRGYSYEQYF,TGTGCCAGCAGCCCCGACAGGGGATACTCCTACGAGCAGTACTTC
TRBV5-1,-,TRBJ2-7,-,CASSFGVSYEQYF,TGCGCCAGCAGCTTTGGTGTTTCCTACGAGCAGTACTTC
TRBV5-1,-,TRBJ2-2,-,CASSLGRGGFGGIGELFF,TGCGCCAGCAGCTTGGGGCGAGGGGGTTTCGGCGGTATCGGGGAGCTGTTTTTT
TRBV30,-,TRBJ2-7,-,CAWKIWYEQYF,TGTGCCTGGAAAATATGGTACGAGCAGTACTTC
TRBV28,-,TRBJ1-4,-,CASSFLVGQSNEKLFF,TGTGCCAGCAGTTTTTTAGTGGGTCAGAGTAATGAAAAACTGTTTTTT
TRBV13,-,TRBJ2-1,-,CASSPWTEGAWQFF,TGTGCCAGCAGCCCCTGGACGGAGGGGGCGTGGCAGTTCTTC
TRBV18,-,TRBJ2-7,-,CASSPSSYEQYF,TGTGCCAGCTCCCCAAGCTCCTACGAGCAGTACTTC
TRBV11-1,-,TRBJ1-2,many,CASSSGRTNYGYTF,TGTGCCAGCAGCTCGGGCAGGACTAACTATGGCTACACCTTC
TRBV5-1,TRBD2,TRBJ2-2,few,CASSLGLAGGRGGELFF,TGCGCCAGCAGCCTAGGACTAGCGGGGGGCCGAGGCGGGGAGCTGTTTTTT
TRBV5-1,-,TRBJ1-3,once,CASSFGGWESGNTIYF,TGCGCCAGCAGCTTTGGGGGATGGGAGTCTGGAAACACCATATATTTT
TRBV5-8,TRBD1,TRBJ1-6,-,CASSLRDRGYNSPLHF,TGTGCCAGCAGCTTGCGGGACAGGGGGTATAATTCACCCCTCCACTTT
TRBV27,TRBD1,TRBJ1-4,-,CASSVDRATNEKLFF,TGTGCCAGCAGTGTCGACAGGGCAACTAATGAAAAACTGTTTTTT
TRBV6-1,TRBD1,TRBJ2-1,-,CASSRDSLYEQFF,TGTGCCAGCAGTCGGGACAGCCTTTATGAGCAGTTCTTC
TRBV9,TRBD2,TRBJ2-1,-,CASSVGLGLVYNEQFF,TGTGCCAGCAGCGTAGGATTGGGACTAGTGTACAATGAGCAGTTCTTC
TRBV6-1,-,TRBJ1-6,-,CASSEASSGFSPLHF,TGTGCCAGCAGTGAAGCATCGTCAGGGTTCTCACCCCTCCACTTT
TRBV5-1,-,TRBJ2-7,-,CATRAGPGNYEQYF,TGCGCCACTCGCGCAGGGCCCGGTAACTACGAGCAGTACTTC
TRBV27,TRBD2,TRBJ2-3,-,CASSLRAGARTDTQYF,TGTGCCAGCAGTTTACGAGCGGGGGCCCGCACAGATACGCAGTATTTT
TRBV7-8,TRBD1,TRBJ2-2,-,CASSLARTGTGELFF,TGTGCCAGCAGCTTAGCCCGGACAGGTACCGGGGAGCTGTTTTTT
TRBV19,TRBD1,TRBJ1-1,-,CASSIRGQGNTEAFF,TGTGCCAGTAGTATAAGGGGACAGGGAAACACTGAAGCTTTCTTT
TRBV10-3,TRBD2,TRBJ2-7,-,CAISSAGGSSYEQYF,TGTGCCATCAGCTCCGCGGGCGGGAGCTCCTACGAGCAGTACTTC
TRBV6-5,-,TRBJ1-1,-,CASSSGRGRTEAFF,TGTGCCAGCAGTTCGGGGAGGGGACGGACTGAAGCTTTCTTT
TRBV19,TRBD2,TRBJ2-5,-,CASSAQAGGYQETQYF,TGTGCCAGTAGCGCCCAAGCGGGGGGGTACCAAGAGACCCAGTACTTC
TRBV5-6,-,TRBJ1-6,few,CASSLVGEGNSPLHF,TGTGCCAGCAGCTTGGTTGGAGAGGGTAATTCACCCCTCCACTTT
TRBV5-1,-,TRBJ2-3,-,CASSDGFSADTQYF,TGCGCCAGCTCTGACGGATTTAGCGCAGATACGCAGTATTTT
TRBV14,TRBD1,TRBJ2-2,few,CASSHGTAGELFF,TGTGCCAGCAGCCACGGGACAGCCGGGGAGCTGTTTTTT
TRBV5-6,TRBD1,TRBJ1-1,-,CASSLDQGATNTEAFF,TGTGCCAGCAGCTTGGACCAGGGGGCCACCAACACTGAAGCTTTCTTT
TRBV5-1,-,TRBJ1-4,-,CASSLTGTTNEKLFF,TGCGCCAGCAGCCTAACAGGGACAACTAATGAAAAACTGTTTTTT
TRBV6-6,TRBD1,TRBJ2-3,-,CASSVQGAPTDTQYF,TGTGCCAGCAGTGTACAGGGGGCGCCAACAGATACGCAGTATTTT
TRBV19,-,TRBJ2-7,-,CASSITPAPGVEQYF,TGTGCCAGTAGTATTACGCCGGCTCCTGGGGTCGAGCAGTACTTC